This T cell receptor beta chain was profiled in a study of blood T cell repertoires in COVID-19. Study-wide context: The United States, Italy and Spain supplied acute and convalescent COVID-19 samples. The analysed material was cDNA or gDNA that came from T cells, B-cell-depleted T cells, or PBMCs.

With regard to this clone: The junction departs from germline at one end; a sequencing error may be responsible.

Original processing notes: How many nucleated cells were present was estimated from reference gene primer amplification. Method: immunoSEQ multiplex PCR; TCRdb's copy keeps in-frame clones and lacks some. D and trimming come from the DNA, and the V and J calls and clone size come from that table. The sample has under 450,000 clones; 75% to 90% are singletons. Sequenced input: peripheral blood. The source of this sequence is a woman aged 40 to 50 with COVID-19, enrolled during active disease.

The CDR3 here is CASSPGLAGGPYEQYF. CDR3 nucleotides: TGTGCTAGCAGCCCCGGACTAGCGGGAGGGCCCTACGAGCAGTACTTC. The chain has TRBV7-7 and TRBJ2-7, with 15 nucleotides matching TRBD2. This CDR3 is 16 amino acids long. Germline lookup yields CDR1 SSHAT and CDR2 FNYEAQ (reference sequence).